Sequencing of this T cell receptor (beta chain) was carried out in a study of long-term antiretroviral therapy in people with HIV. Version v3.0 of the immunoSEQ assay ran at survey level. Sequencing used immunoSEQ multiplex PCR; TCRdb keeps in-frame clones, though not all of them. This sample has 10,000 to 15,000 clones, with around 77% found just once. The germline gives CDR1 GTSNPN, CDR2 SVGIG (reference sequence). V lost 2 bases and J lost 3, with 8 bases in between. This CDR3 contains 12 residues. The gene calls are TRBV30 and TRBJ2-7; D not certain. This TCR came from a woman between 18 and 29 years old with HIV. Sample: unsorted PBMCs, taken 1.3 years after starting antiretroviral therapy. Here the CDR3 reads CAWSYPGYEQYF. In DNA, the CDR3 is TGTGCCTGGAGTTATCCGGGCTACGAGCAGTACTTC.